This T cell receptor (beta chain) originates from a study of blood T cell repertoires in COVID-19 (TCRdb year 2020). About the study as a whole: Samples from collaborators originated in the United States, Italy and Spain and spanned both the acute and convalescent phases of COVID-19. The samples were drawn from the first 160 participants of the ongoing ImmuneRACE study and from 950 to 1,500 subjects provided by 6 global collaborators. The dataset comprised deeply sampled blood TCRbeta repertoires from subjects exposed to, actively infected with, or recovered from COVID-19. The repertoires were released in a freely available public database intended as a resource for research on the immune response to SARS-CoV-2. Nearly every sample came with metadata listing a de-identified subject ID, COVID-19 status, age in years and sex. Where HLA class I and class II types were available, the types were taken from metadata supplied by the sample provider, not from assay-based typing. The prospective study material was composed of cDNA or gDNA derived from T cells, B-cell-depleted T cells, or PBMCs.

As concerns this clone: Its antigen is still unknown. Base quality data are lacking; no much larger clone is found one base away.

Each collaborating institution followed its own protocols to collect whole blood in K2EDTA tubes. For TCRbeta analysis, collaborators shipped samples in one of three forms: frozen whole blood, isolated PBMCs, or DNA extracted from either of those sample types. The immunoSEQ Assay, a bias-controlled multiplex PCR, was used to amplify TCRbeta CDR3 regions from genomic DNA. The published analysis was carried out like this. The number of nucleated cells in each sample was estimated by amplification of reference gene primers within the assay. To quantify the absolute abundance of each unique TCRbeta CDR3 rearrangement, sequence reads were collapsed and filtered. For each sample, productive Simpson clonality was calculated as the square root of Simpson's diversity index across productive rearrangements. TCRdb retrieved this table from immuneACCESS and kept in-frame rearrangements only. Not all clones are present; in checked studies, unresolved V genes account for under half, and no reason is known for the remainder. Clonal size and the V and J genes are those of that table, whereas D and trimming came from the DNA. This sample comprises under 75,000 clones, about four fifths of them detected only once. Clones ranked in the top ten supply roughly 28% of the sample.

Trimming removed 6 bases from V and 7 bases from J; the gene matches leave 3 bases unexplained. The CDR3 measures 14 amino acids from cysteine to phenylalanine. Only CDR3 DNA remains: 42 bases, in frame from the first base. CDR1 and CDR2 were assigned from the germline V gene as MNHEY and SVGAGI. The paper as a whole reports these results and caveats: How much clinical and demographic metadata was included differed by source and by participant, and the metadata was provided uncurated.

The clonotype comes from an elderly woman with active or convalescent COVID-19. The V and J segments used are TRBV6-5 and TRBJ1-6; TRBD1 aligns with 10 central bases. The sample consisted of peripheral blood. The nucleotide sequence reads TGTGCCAGCAGAACGGACAGGGGGAATTCACCCCTCCACTTT. It specifies CASRTDRGNSPLHF.